One T cell receptor (beta chain) is described in this entry. What it binds is not known. V lost 2 bases to trimming and J lost 7 bases; unmatched junction nucleotides: 9. Germline CDR1 SNHLY, CDR2 FYNNEI. The CDR3 has 16 amino acids. The data were obtained in a study of cytomegalovirus exposure and HLA in healthy donors. PCR was performed using 60 Vbeta and 13 Jbeta primers. Profiling relied on immunoSEQ multiplex PCR, and the TCRdb table lists in-frame clones only, not all of them. The repertoire includes some 150,000 clones, about 80% of them detected once, and 6.3% sits in the top ten. At the time of sampling, donors were nominally healthy, though unrecorded immune exposures were likely. Study outcomes and limitations: In a later analysis, an Asian-associated ancestry cluster reportedly showed fewer N-insertions than the roughly 730-donor mean. It was assumed in the presence/absence analyses that sequencing depth was roughly uniform across donors. Clonal expansion was found to be greater in HLA-associated TCR beta chains than in equally common others in a later analysis.

This TCR derives from a man aged 35 to 55 in good health and CMV-seropositive. Sample: PBMCs. This chain uses TRBV2 with TRBJ2-1; 9 bases align to TRBD1. CDR3 bases: TGTGCCAGCAGTGAAAGAGGACAGGGGATAAATAATGAGCAGTTCTTC. As protein: CASSERGQGINNEQFF.